This T cell receptor (beta chain) was profiled in a study of T-cell reconstitution after alpha-beta-depleted transplantation in children. Broader study findings: One year after transplant, T-cell counts and diversity came mostly from newly produced T cells. High day-60 TCRbeta diversity in some patients came from surviving recipient T cells and thymic progenitors. Several hundred graft clones that had expanded were reportedly the source of alpha-beta T cells about two months after transplant.

The ends were cut back, 4 bases at V and 0 bases at J, with 16 bases in the middle. This CDR3 comprises 16 residues. Unique molecular identifiers were incorporated during preparation of the TCRbeta library. One entry per CDR3 protein, called by TCRdb with MiXCR from the PCR reads. The sample carries almost 600,000 distinct CDR3 sequences, over 20% recorded once. Concerning this clonotype itself: Its target is not known.

Sequenced here: PBMCs, sampled before TCRalphabeta/CD19-depleted stem cell transplant. The rearrangement joins TRBV12-3 or TRBV12-4 to TRBJ2-7, with D maybe TRBD2 (6 bases). The source is a boy in the first two years of life with Wiskott-Aldrich syndrome, due to receive a stem cell transplant. CDR3 DNA sequence: TGTGCCAGCAGTTCAGCTCCGGGCGGGAACTCCTACGAGCAGTACTTC. Amino acids: CASSSAPGGNSYEQYF.